This T cell receptor (beta chain) was sequenced for a study of blood T cell repertoires in COVID-19. In the study overall: Acute and convalescent COVID-19 samples came from the United States, Italy and Spain. Nucleic acid was either cDNA or gDNA, and it came from T cells, B-cell-depleted T cells, or PBMCs.

Authors' processing steps: The authors estimated nucleated cell counts from reference gene primer amplification. Some clones are missing from TCRdb's copy, which holds only in-frame ones; the method was immunoSEQ multiplex PCR. For V, J and clone size, that table is used; D and trimming come from the DNA. This table holds under 250,000 clones, about nine tenths found once. Germline-derived CDR1 and CDR2 are PRHDT and FYEKMQ (reference sequence). Trimming took 4 bases from V and 3 from J, leaving 15 bases between them. The CDR3 runs 15 residues. The receptor was isolated from a woman aged 55-69 years who had recovered from COVID-19. The gene calls are TRBV13 and TRBJ1-1; D perhaps matches TRBD1 (5 bases). Material: peripheral blood. The chain's CDR3 is CASSSAWGKDTEAFF. Written as DNA, the CDR3 is TGTGCCAGCAGCTCCGCCTGGGGCAAGGACACTGAAGCTTTCTTT.